The 3 T cell receptor beta chains given below trace back to one sample, sequenced in a study of blood T cell repertoires in COVID-19. Using immunoSEQ multiplex PCR, the repertoire was profiled, and TCRdb retains in-frame clones only, with some absent. Of 130,000 or so clones in the sample, around 87% were seen once. The specimen was peripheral blood. These TCRs come from a man between 50 and 59 years old with active COVID-19.

The chain uses TRBV6-2 or TRBV6-3 and TRBJ2-7; unclear D gene. The CDR3 loop spans 14 amino acids. Trimming cost V 4 bases and J 1 base, with 11 bases left between them. Germline-derived CDR1 and CDR2 are MNHEY and SVGEGT. The chain's CDR3 is CASSLHRVSYEQYF. CDR3 sequence (DNA): TGTGCCAGCAGTTTACACCGTGTTTCCTACGAGCAGTACTTC.

V is TRBV6-5 and J is TRBJ1-2; weak D call: TRBD1 (5 bases). The germline V gene has CDR1 MNHEY and CDR2 SVGAGI. The CDR3 has 13 amino acids. Trimming cost V 2 bases and J 5 bases, with 9 bases left between them. The CDR3 DNA reads as TGTGCCAGCAGTTACGGGGGGATTTATGGCTACACCTTC. Its translation: CASSYGGIYGYTF.

The chain carries TRBV4-2 and TRBJ1-2, with 10 positions matching TRBD1. V was pared by 2 bases and J by 7 bases, with 4 bases of the junction left unmatched. CDR1 is LGHNA, CDR2 YNFKEQ, per germline. The CDR3 has 14 residues. CDR3 DNA: TGTGCCAGCAGCCAAAGTGGACAGGGGGGTGGCTACACCTTC. Its translation: CASSQSGQGGGYTF.